The 12 T cell receptor beta chains given below trace back to one sample, sequenced in a study of blood T cell repertoires in COVID-19. Generated by immunoSEQ multiplex PCR, the TCRdb table keeps only in-frame clones and is missing some. The table records around 200,000 clones, nearly 90% of them present only once. Sequenced: peripheral blood. The receptors come from a man aged 45-60 years with acute or convalescent COVID-19.

The chain carries TRBV19 and TRBJ1-5; 7 positions match TRBD1. Trimming removed 10 bases from V and 6 bases from J; junction bases left unmatched: 9. The CDR3 totals 13 residues. Germline V gene lookup returns CDR1 LNHDA and CDR2 SQIVND (reference sequence). This chain's CDR3 is CATWGQPGQPQHF. In DNA form, the CDR3 reads TGTGCCACCTGGGGACAGCCGGGTCAGCCCCAGCATTTT. Full variable domain (missing parts from reference TRBV19 and TRBJ1-5): DGGITQSPKYLFRKEGQNVTLSCEQNLNHDAMYWYRQDPGQGLRLIYYSQIVNDFQKGDIAEGYSVSREKKESFPLTVTSAQKNPTAFYLCATWGQPGQPQHFGDGTRLSIL.

This clone has only one observation. This same CDR3 is encoded by further DNA sequences in the sample. The chain is built from TRBV18 and TRBJ1-1; D is uncertain. V shed 2 bases and J shed 2 bases, with 6 bases lying between them. Germline V gene sequence: CDR1 KGHSH, CDR2 LQKENI. The CDR3 extends over 13 amino acids. CDR3 protein: CASSPGGNTEAFF. The CDR3 region has the DNA TGTGCCAGCTCACCAGGAGGAAACACTGAAGCTTTCTTT.

The chain joins TRBV29-1 to TRBJ2-7; D might be TRBD1 (5 bases). Trimming shortened V by 5 bases and J by 2 bases, and 13 bases separated the two germline ends. The CDR3 runs to 13 residues. CDR1 is SQVTM, CDR2 ANQGSEA, per germline. CDR3 sequence reads: CSVSRLGPYEQYF. DNA of the CDR3: TGCAGCGTTAGCAGGTTGGGGCCCTACGAGCAGTACTTC.

The gene calls are TRBV28 and TRBJ2-5; 11 nucleotides match TRBD2. There are 18 residues in the CDR3. Germline CDR1 MDHEN, CDR2 SYDVKM. J lost 1 base, V lost 6 bases, and 13 bases had no gene match. The DNA of the CDR3 is TGTGCCAGCAGGCGCCCTAGCGGGGGGCCGACTTTCCAAGAGACCCAGTACTTC. Protein: CASRRPSGGPTFQETQYF. Using reference TRBV28 and TRBJ2-5 for the parts outside the CDR3, the full variable domain is DVKVTQSSRYLVKRTGEKVFLECVQDMDHENMFWYRQDPGLGLRLIYFSYDVKMKEKGDIPEGYSVSREKKERFSLILESASTNQTSMYLCASRRPSGGPTFQETQYFGPGTRLLVL.

V and J are TRBV5-6 and TRBJ2-1; 9 bases are shared with TRBD1. The trim removed 0 bases at V and 9 bases at J, leaving 1 base unmatched. The CDR3 is 13 residues long. Per the germline V gene, CDR1 is SGHDT and CDR2 is YYEEEE. As DNA, the CDR3 is TGTGCCAGCAGCTTGGACAGGGGGCGTGAGCAGTTCTTC. Translation: CASSLDRGREQFF.

V and J are TRBV29-1 and TRBJ1-1; D might be TRBD1 (6 bases). The CDR3 spans 13 residues. Per germline, CDR1 SQVTM and CDR2 ANQGSEA. Trimming shortened V by 7 bases and J by 1 base, and 13 bases separated the two germline ends. CDR3 bases: TGCAGCGCCAAAGGACAGACGAACACTGAAGCTTTCTTT. Its translation is CSAKGQTNTEAFF.

This chain uses TRBV2 with TRBJ1-5; 7 bases fit TRBD1. The V segment lost 6 bases and the J segment 6 bases; nucleotides outside the gene matches: 11. Germline CDR1 reads SNHLY; CDR2 reads FYNNEI. The CDR3 loop spans 15 amino acids. CDR3 bases: TGTGCCAGCAGCGCTTCGACAGGGAGAAGTCAGCCCCAGCATTTT. Its protein product is CASSASTGRSQPQHF.

This chain's CDR3 is CASSAGDSSPLHF. The CDR3 DNA is TGTGCCAGCAGTGCAGGGGATAGTTCACCCCTCCACTTT. The V gene is TRBV2, the J gene TRBJ1-6; maybe TRBD1 (6 bases). Germline lookup yields CDR1 SNHLY and CDR2 FYNNEI. The ends were cut back, 4 bases at V and 9 bases at J, with 10 bases in the middle. The CDR3 runs 13 residues.

The chain carries TRBV14 and TRBJ1-6; D is ambiguous. The length of the CDR3 is 14 residues. V dropped 4 bases and J dropped 6 bases, with 10 bases sitting between them. CDR1 is SGHDN and CDR2 is FVKESK in the germline V gene. The CDR3 DNA is TGTGCCAGCAGCCGAGGACTGGGTAATTCACCCCTCCACTTT. It codes for CASSRGLGNSPLHF.

A few counts support this clone. The J gene is TRBJ2-2, the V gene TRBV19; 8 bases agree with TRBD2. The CDR3 contains 14 residues. CDR1 and CDR2 (germline): LNHDA, SQIVND (reference sequence). V lost 9 bases, J lost 5 bases, and 8 bases stayed unmatched. The CDR3 DNA reads TGTGCCAGCTTGGGACTAGAGGTTACCGGGGAGCTGTTTTTT. Its protein is CASLGLEVTGELFF.

The chain carries TRBV6-1 and TRBJ1-6; no definite D call. This CDR3 comprises 15 residues. Germline V gene data show CDR1 as MNHNS and CDR2 as SASEGT. The V end lost 5 bases, the J end lost 10 bases, and 18 bases lay between the germline ends. The chain's CDR3 is CASSNSRDGSSPLHF. In nucleotides, the CDR3 is TGTGCCAGCAGTAATTCCCGCGACGGGAGCTCACCCCTCCACTTT.

The V and J genes are TRBV7-2 and TRBJ2-1; tentatively, D is TRBD1 (6 bases). Trimming cost V 5 bases and J 10 bases, with 12 bases left between them. This CDR3 has 12 residues. Germline V gives CDR1 SGHTA, CDR2 FQGNSA. Here the CDR3 reads CASSSRGGEQFF. DNA of the CDR3: TGTGCCAGCAGCAGCAGGGGTGGCGAGCAGTTCTTC.